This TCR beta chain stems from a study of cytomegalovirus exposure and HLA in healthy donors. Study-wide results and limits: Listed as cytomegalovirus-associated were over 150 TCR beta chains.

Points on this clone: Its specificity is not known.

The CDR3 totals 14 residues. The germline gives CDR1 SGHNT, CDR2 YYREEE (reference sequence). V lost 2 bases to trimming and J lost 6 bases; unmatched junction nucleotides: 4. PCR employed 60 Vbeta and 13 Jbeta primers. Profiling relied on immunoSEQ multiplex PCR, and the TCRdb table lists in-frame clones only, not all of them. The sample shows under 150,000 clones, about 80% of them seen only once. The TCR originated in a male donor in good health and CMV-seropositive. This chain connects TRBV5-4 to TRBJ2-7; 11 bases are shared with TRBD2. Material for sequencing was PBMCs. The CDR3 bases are TGTGCCAGCAGCTTTACAACTAGCGGGGGCGAGCAGTACTTC. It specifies CASSFTTSGGEQYF.